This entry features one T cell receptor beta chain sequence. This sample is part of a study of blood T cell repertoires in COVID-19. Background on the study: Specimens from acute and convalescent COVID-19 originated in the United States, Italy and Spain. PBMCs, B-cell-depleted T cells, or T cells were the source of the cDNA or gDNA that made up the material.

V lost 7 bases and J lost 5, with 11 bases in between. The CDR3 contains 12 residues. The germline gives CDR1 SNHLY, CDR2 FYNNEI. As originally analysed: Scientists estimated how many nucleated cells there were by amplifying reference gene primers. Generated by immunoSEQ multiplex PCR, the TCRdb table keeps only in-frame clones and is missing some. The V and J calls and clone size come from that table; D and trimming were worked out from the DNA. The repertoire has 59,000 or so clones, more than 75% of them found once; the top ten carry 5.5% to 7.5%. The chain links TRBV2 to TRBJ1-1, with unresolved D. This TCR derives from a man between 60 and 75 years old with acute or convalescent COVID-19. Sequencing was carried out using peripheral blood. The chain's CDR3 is CASTFGETEAFF. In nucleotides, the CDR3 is TGTGCCAGCACCTTTGGGGAGACTGAAGCTTTCTTT.